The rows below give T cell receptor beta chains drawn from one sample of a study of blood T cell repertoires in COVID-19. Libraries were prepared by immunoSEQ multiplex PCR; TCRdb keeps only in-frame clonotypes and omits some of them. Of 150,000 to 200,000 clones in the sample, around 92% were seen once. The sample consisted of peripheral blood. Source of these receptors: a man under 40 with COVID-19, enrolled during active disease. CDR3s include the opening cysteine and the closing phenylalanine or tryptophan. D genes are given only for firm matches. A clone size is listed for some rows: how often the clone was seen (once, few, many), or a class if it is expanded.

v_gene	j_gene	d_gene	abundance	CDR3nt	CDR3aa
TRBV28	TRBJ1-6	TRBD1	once	TGTGCCAGCAGTGAACCGGGACAGGGGGTCGAGGCCCTCCACTTT	CASSEPGQGVEALHF
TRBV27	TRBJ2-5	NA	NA	TGTGCCAGCAGTTTATCGTTAATAGGGGCACGGTACCAAGAGACCCAGTACTTC	CASSLSLIGARYQETQYF
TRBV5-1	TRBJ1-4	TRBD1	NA	TGCGCCAGTAAGACCGGGACAGGGGTTGAAAAACTGTTTTTT	CASKTGTGVEKLFF
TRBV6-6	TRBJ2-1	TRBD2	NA	TGTGCCAGCAGTTACGGACTAGCGGGAGTGGATGAGCAGTTCTTC	CASSYGLAGVDEQFF
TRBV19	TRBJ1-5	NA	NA	TGTGCCAGTAGTACAAGGGCCCCGCGGGATCAGCCCCAGCATTTT	CASSTRAPRDQPQHF
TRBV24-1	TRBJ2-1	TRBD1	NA	TGTGCCACCAAAAGGACAGGGTCGCCCAATGAGCAGTTCTTC	CATKRTGSPNEQFF
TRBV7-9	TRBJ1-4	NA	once	TGTGCCAGCAGCCTCCTACCACCGGGACAAAGAAGTGAAAAACTGTTTTTT	CASSLLPPGQRSEKLFF
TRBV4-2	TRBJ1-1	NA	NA	TGTGCCAGCAGCCAAGATCGAGTGACATTTGAAGCTTTCTTT	CASSQDRVTFEAFF
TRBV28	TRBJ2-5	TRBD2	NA	TGTGCCAGCAGTCAAAGCGGGGCCCAGTACTTC	CASSQSGAQYF
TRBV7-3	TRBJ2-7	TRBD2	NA	TGTGCCAGCAGCCCTGGGAGGGCAACCAACTACGAGCAGTACTTC	CASSPGRATNYEQYF
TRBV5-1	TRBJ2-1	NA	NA	TGCGCCAGCAGCTCAGACGACGGAATCCTAGCCTACAATGAGCAGTTCTTC	CASSSDDGILAYNEQFF
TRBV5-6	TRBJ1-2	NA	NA	TGTGCCAGCCATACAGCTTCTATAAGGACTTCCTATGGCTACACCTTC	CASHTASIRTSYGYTF
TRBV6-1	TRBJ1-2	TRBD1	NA	TGTGCCAGCAGTGAATATGAGGGGGCGGGCTATGGCTACACCTTC	CASSEYEGAGYGYTF
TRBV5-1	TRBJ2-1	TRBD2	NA	TGCGCCAGCAGCTTGGAGAGCGGGGGGGCCGGGGATGAGCAGTTCTTC	CASSLESGGAGDEQFF
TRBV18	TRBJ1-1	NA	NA	TGTGCCAGCTCACCTACAGAGAACACTGAAGCTTTCTTT	CASSPTENTEAFF
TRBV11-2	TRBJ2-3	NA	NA	TGTGCCAGCAGCTTTACAACGTTTAGCACAGATACGCAGTATTTT	CASSFTTFSTDTQYF
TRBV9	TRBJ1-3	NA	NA	TGTGCCAGCAGACCCAGCTCTGGAAACACCATATATTTT	CASRPSSGNTIYF